This TCR beta chain came from a study of cytomegalovirus exposure and HLA in healthy donors. 13 Jbeta primers and 60 Vbeta primers were used for the PCR. TCRdb's copy holds only in-frame clones and misses some; the assay was immunoSEQ multiplex PCR. The data hold 150,000 to 250,000 clones, with more than 65% observed a single time. V shed 3 bases and J shed 0 bases, with 6 bases lying between them. The CDR3 length is 13 residues. Per the germline V gene, CDR1 is SGHRS and CDR2 is YFSETQ. V and J are TRBV5-1 and TRBJ1-1; TRBD1 might be the D (5 bases). The material sequenced was PBMCs. The receptor was derived from a girl aged 10 to 17 in good health and CMV-seropositive. The CDR3 DNA sequence: TGCGCCAGCAGCTCACAGGTGAACACTGAAGCTTTCTTT. It is translated as CASSSQVNTEAFF.